A single sample gave rise to the 7 T cell receptor beta chains below, sequenced in a study of Ad26.COV2.S vaccination and SARS-CoV-2 variants. As for treatment: roughly 19 received Ad26.COV2.S at low or high dose, single or two shots; about 5 received placebo; per-sample allocation not given. After the first vaccine or placebo injection, samples were drawn on day 63. This table comes from immunoSEQ multiplex PCR, and its TCRdb copy is limited to in-frame clones, with some not included. This table has approximately 300,000 clones, just over 85% appearing once. This specimen was peripheral blood, taken in a trial of Ad26.COV2.S vaccine versus placebo. These receptors were obtained from a person between 18 and 60 years old who received the Ad26.COV2.S COVID-19 vaccine or a placebo.

J is TRBJ2-1 and V is TRBV4-3; D is tentatively TRBD1 or TRBD2 (5 bases each). The germline CDR1 and CDR2 sequences are LGHNA and YSLEER. The V end was cut by 3 bases, the J end by 6 bases, with 15 bases between. The CDR3 has 15 amino acids. This chain's CDR3 is CASSQPGRGSNEQFF. Written as DNA, the CDR3 is TGCGCCAGCAGCCAGCCGGGACGGGGAAGCAATGAGCAGTTCTTC.

This rearrangement joins TRBV5-4 to TRBJ2-5, with 7 bases lining up with TRBD1. V shed 3 bases and J 6 bases; nucleotides not matched to a gene: 11. Germline values: CDR1 SGHNT, CDR2 YYREEE (reference sequence). The CDR3 is 15 amino acids. The CDR3 protein is CASSSPGTVLKTQYF. The CDR3, as DNA: TGTGCCAGCAGCTCGCCCGGGACAGTTCTGAAGACCCAGTACTTC.

The rearrangement joins TRBV20-1 to TRBJ2-3; no clear D gene. Germline V lookup: CDR1 DFQATT, CDR2 SNEGSKA (reference sequence). V was trimmed by 5 bases and J by 5 bases, leaving 8 bases between them. The CDR3 is made up of 11 amino acids. CDR3: CSASPGDTQYF. Written as DNA, the CDR3 is TGCAGTGCTTCTCCGGGAGATACGCAGTATTTT.

This chain joins TRBV6-2 or TRBV6-3 and TRBJ1-2; TRBD1 is a possible D gene (6 bases). Trimming removed 5 bases from V and 4 bases from J, with 20 bases in between. Germline lookup yields CDR1 MNHEY and CDR2 SVGEGT. The CDR3 contains 16 residues. The CDR3 DNA is TGTGCCAGCAGTAGGGGCGGAGGACAGAGACTCTATGGCTACACCTTC. This sequence encodes CASSRGGGQRLYGYTF.

The rearrangement joins TRBV28 to TRBJ2-7; 10 bases map to TRBD1. In germline, CDR1 is MDHEN, CDR2 SYDVKM. The CDR3 is 15 residues long. Unmatched junction bases numbered 6, after V lost 4 bases and J lost 3 bases. DNA of the CDR3: TGTGCCAGCAGTTCGGAGGGACAGGGGATCTACGAGCAGTACTTC. Translating it yields CASSSEGQGIYEQYF.

This sequence joins TRBV2 and TRBJ1-6; D is perhaps TRBD1 (6 bases). With 8 bases removed from V and 10 bases from J, the gap between germline ends came to 21 bases. Germline lookup yields CDR1 SNHLY and CDR2 FYNNEI. This CDR3 is built from 15 residues. The CDR3 DNA follows: TGTGCCAGCGATACAGGGACGAGTTTTGGCTCACCCCTCCACTTT. Its protein product is CASDTGTSFGSPLHF.

The chain employs TRBV5-1 and TRBJ1-1; D not certain. Germline CDR1 is SGHRS and CDR2 is YFSETQ. This CDR3 is built from 15 residues. Trimming pared 4 bases from V and 0 bases from J, leaving 13 bases between. The CDR3 DNA follows: TGCGCCAGCAGCCAACTGACACCGATGAACACTGAAGCTTTCTTT. It codes for CASSQLTPMNTEAFF.